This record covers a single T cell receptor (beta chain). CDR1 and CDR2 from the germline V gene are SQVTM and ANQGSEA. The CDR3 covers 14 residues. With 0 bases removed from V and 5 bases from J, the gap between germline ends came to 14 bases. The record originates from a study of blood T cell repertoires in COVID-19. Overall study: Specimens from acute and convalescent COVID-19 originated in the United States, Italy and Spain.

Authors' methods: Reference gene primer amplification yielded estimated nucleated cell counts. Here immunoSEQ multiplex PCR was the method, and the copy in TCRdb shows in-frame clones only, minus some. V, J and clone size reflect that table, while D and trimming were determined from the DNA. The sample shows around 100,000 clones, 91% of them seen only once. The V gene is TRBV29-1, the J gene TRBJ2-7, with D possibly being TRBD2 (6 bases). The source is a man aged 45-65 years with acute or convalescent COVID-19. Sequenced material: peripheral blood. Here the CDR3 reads CSVEDPGGYHEQYF. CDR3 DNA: TGCAGCGTTGAAGATCCTGGGGGGTACCACGAGCAGTACTTC.